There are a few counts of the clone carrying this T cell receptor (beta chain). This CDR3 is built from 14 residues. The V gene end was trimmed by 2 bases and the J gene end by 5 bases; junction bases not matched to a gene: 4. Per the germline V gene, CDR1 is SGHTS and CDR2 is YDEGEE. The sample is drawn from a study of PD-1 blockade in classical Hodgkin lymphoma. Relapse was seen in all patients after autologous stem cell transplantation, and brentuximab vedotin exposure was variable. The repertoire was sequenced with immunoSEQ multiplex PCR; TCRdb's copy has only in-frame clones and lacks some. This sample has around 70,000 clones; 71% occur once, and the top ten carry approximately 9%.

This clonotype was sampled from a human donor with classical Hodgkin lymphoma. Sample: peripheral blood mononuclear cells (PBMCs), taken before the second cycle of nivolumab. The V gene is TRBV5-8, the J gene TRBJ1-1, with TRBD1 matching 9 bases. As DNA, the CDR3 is TGTGCCAGCAGCTTCGACAGGGGGAAGACTGAAGCTTTCTTT. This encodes CASSFDRGKTEAFF.